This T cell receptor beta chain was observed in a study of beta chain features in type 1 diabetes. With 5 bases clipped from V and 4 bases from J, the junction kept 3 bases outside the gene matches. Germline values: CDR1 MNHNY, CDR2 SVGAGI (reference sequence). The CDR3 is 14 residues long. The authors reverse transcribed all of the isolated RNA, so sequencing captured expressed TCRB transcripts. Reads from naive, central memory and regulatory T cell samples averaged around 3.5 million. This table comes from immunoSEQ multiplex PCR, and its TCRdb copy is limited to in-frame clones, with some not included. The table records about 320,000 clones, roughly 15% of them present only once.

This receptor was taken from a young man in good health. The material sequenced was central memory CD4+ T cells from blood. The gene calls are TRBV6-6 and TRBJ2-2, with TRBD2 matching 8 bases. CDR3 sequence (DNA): TGTGCCAGCAGTACGGGAGGGGGCACCGGGGAGCTGTTTTTT. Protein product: CASSTGGGTGELFF.